The rows below give T cell receptor beta chains drawn from one sample of a study of CD8 T cells in Susac syndrome. TCRdb processed the immunoSEQ multiplex PCR reads anew with MiXCR; each CDR3 protein has one entry. Of some 130,000 distinct CDR3 sequences detected, around 94% appear once; the ten largest clones hold 0.095% to 0.15%. Sequencing used CD4+ T cells from PBMCs. These receptors were collected from a human donor with multiple sclerosis. Both conserved end residues are part of each CDR3. Fields, in order: CDR3 length, clone size, J gene, V gene, D gene, CDR3 protein, CDR3 DNA. The D gene is left open where the match is weak. Not every row has a clone size; where given, it reads once, few, many or a size class.

15,-,TRBJ2-7,TRBV4-3,-,CASSQDAVSSYEQYF,TGCGCCAGCAGCCAAGATGCGGTATCGTCCTACGAGCAGTACTTC
16,-,TRBJ1-1,TRBV20-1,TRBD1,CSARAPGQGTYAEAFF,TGCAGTGCTAGAGCTCCGGGACAGGGAACGTACGCTGAAGCTTTCTTT
16,-,TRBJ2-7,TRBV4-3,-,CASSQARSKDSYEQYF,TGCGCCAGCAGCCAAGCCCGATCTAAAGACTCCTACGAGCAGTACTTC
14,-,TRBJ1-3,TRBV10-3,-,CAISDESSGNTIYF,TGTGCCATCAGTGATGAGTCCTCTGGAAACACCATATATTTT
15,-,TRBJ2-7,TRBV20-1,-,CSARDPVRGSYEQYF,TGCAGTGCTAGAGATCCTGTAAGGGGGTCCTACGAGCAGTACTTC
11,-,TRBJ1-1,TRBV2,-,CASKVVTEAFF,TGTGCCAGCAAGGTCGTAACTGAAGCTTTCTTT
11,once,TRBJ2-3,TRBV19,-,CASSTGDTQYF,TGTGCCAGTAGCACAGGTGATACGCAGTATTTT
16,-,TRBJ1-2,TRBV7-2,-,CASSSAPGAESYGYTF,TGTGCCAGCAGCTCGGCGCCGGGAGCGGAGAGCTATGGCTACACCTTC
11,-,TRBJ1-2,TRBV29-1,-,CSAAGPDGYTF,TGCAGCGCCGCGGGACCGGATGGCTACACCTTC
14,-,TRBJ1-1,TRBV19,-,CASSIIGRDTEAFF,TGTGCCAGTAGTATAATCGGCAGGGACACTGAAGCTTTCTTT
14,once,TRBJ1-1,TRBV20-1,-,CSARDYSGGTEAFF,TGCAGTGCTAGGGATTATTCCGGGGGCACTGAAGCTTTCTTT
12,once,TRBJ2-3,TRBV29-1,-,CSVLGRTDTQYF,TGCAGCGTCCTAGGCCGGACAGATACGCAGTATTTT
12,-,TRBJ2-1,TRBV6-5,-,CASKTGVNEQFF,TGTGCCAGCAAGACAGGCGTCAATGAGCAGTTCTTC
16,-,TRBJ1-1,TRBV18,TRBD1,CASSPNQGALDTEAFF,TGTGCCAGCTCACCCAATCAGGGGGCTCTGGACACTGAAGCTTTCTTT
14,-,TRBJ1-5,TRBV18,TRBD1,CASSTGQPNQPQHF,TGTGCCAGCTCGACGGGACAGCCTAATCAGCCCCAGCATTTT
12,-,TRBJ1-2,TRBV6-6,-,CASSKTTSGYTF,TGTGCCAGCAGCAAAACGACCTCGGGCTACACCTTC
14,-,TRBJ2-1,TRBV5-1,TRBD2,CASYNWREVNEQFF,TGCGCCAGCTATAACTGGCGGGAGGTCAATGAGCAGTTCTTC
14,few,TRBJ1-5,TRBV7-9,TRBD1,CASSLTGTTQPQHF,TGTGCCAGCAGCTTGACAGGGACCACTCAGCCCCAGCATTTT
15,-,TRBJ2-1,TRBV29-1,TRBD2,CSVEDGASGSYEQFF,TGCAGCGTTGAAGATGGGGCTAGCGGGAGCTATGAGCAGTTCTTC
14,-,TRBJ2-1,TRBV10-3,-,CAISGEQNYNEQFF,TGTGCCATCAGTGGCGAACAGAACTACAATGAGCAGTTCTTC
15,-,TRBJ1-2,TRBV13,-,CASSLNPVVGYGYTF,TGTGCCAGCAGCTTAAACCCAGTGGTAGGCTATGGCTACACCTTC
14,once,TRBJ1-1,TRBV28,-,CASRRGAQNTEAFF,TGTGCCAGCAGACGCGGGGCCCAGAACACTGAAGCTTTCTTT
15,-,TRBJ2-7,TRBV14,TRBD2,CASSPFGRISYEQYF,TGTGCCAGCAGCCCCTTCGGGAGGATTTCCTACGAGCAGTACTTC
15,-,TRBJ2-5,TRBV24-1,-,CATSDRGLSGETQYF,TGTGCCACCAGTGATCGCGGACTGTCGGGAGAGACCCAGTACTTC
15,-,TRBJ2-7,TRBV7-9,TRBD2,CASSSTGLAVYEQYF,TGTGCCAGCAGCTCAACGGGACTAGCTGTGTACGAGCAGTACTTC
15,-,TRBJ2-4,TRBV20-1,-,CSASKQGSPKNIQYF,TGCAGTGCTAGCAAGCAGGGGTCACCCAAAAACATTCAGTACTTC
12,-,TRBJ1-2,TRBV5-1,-,CASSEIYGGYTF,TGCGCCAGCAGCGAAATCTATGGTGGCTACACCTTC
14,-,TRBJ2-5,TRBV5-4,-,CASSFVGSQETQYF,TGTGCCAGCAGCTTTGTGGGCAGTCAAGAGACCCAGTACTTC
13,-,TRBJ1-2,TRBV5-1,-,CASSLGVGYGYTF,TGCGCCAGCAGCTTAGGGGTCGGCTATGGCTACACCTTC
13,-,TRBJ2-7,TRBV18,-,CASSLQEDRELHF,TGTGCCAGCTCACTGCAAGAAGATCGGGAGCTTCACTTC
14,few,TRBJ1-1,TRBV30,-,CAWSVLQGNTEAFF,TGTGCCTGGAGTGTACTTCAGGGCAACACTGAAGCTTTCTTT
18,-,TRBJ2-1,TRBV19,TRBD2,CASRGRTSGVLSYNEQFF,TGTGCCAGTAGGGGAAGGACTAGCGGGGTCCTCTCCTACAATGAGCAGTTCTTC
17,-,TRBJ2-2,TRBV7-7,TRBD2,CASSILAGGPGTGELFF,TGTGCCAGCAGCATACTAGCGGGAGGGCCTGGCACCGGGGAGCTGTTTTTT
16,once,TRBJ2-7,TRBV6-1,-,CASRVLTRDSTYEQYF,TGTGCCAGCAGAGTACTGACCCGGGACTCAACCTACGAGCAGTACTTC
16,-,TRBJ1-3,TRBV7-2,TRBD1,CASSSPLTGSGNTIYF,TGTGCCAGCAGCTCACCTCTGACAGGGAGCGGAAACACCATATATTTT
11,-,TRBJ2-3,TRBV2,-,CASSALVAQYF,TGTGCCAGCAGTGCACTAGTTGCGCAGTATTTT
11,-,TRBJ2-3,TRBV30,-,CAWTGTDTQYF,TGTGCCTGGACCGGGACAGATACGCAGTATTTT
13,-,TRBJ2-4,TRBV5-4,-,CASSLNSVNIQYF,TGTGCCAGCAGCTTGAATAGCGTAAACATTCAGTACTTC
14,-,TRBJ1-1,TRBV2,-,CASTARVINTEAFF,TGTGCCAGCACCGCCAGGGTCATCAACACTGAAGCTTTCTTT
15,-,TRBJ2-2,TRBV29-1,TRBD2,CSVRASGVGAGELFF,TGCAGCGTTAGGGCTAGCGGGGTTGGGGCCGGGGAGCTGTTTTTT
11,once,TRBJ1-1,TRBV6-2/TRBV6-3,-,CASSHQTEAFF,TGTGCCAGCAGTCACCAAACTGAAGCTTTCTTT
11,few,TRBJ2-3,TRBV29-1,-,CSVEPGDTQYF,TGCAGCGTTGAGCCGGGGGATACGCAGTATTTT
11,-,TRBJ2-7,TRBV30,TRBD2,CAWRAGGEQYF,TGTGCCTGGAGGGCGGGGGGAGAGCAGTACTTC
14,-,TRBJ1-4,TRBV7-2,-,CASSLDGLNEKLFF,TGTGCCAGCAGCTTAGACGGGTTAAATGAAAAACTGTTTTTT
13,-,TRBJ1-3,TRBV7-6,-,CASSRGVGNTIYF,TGTGCCAGCAGCCGGGGCGTAGGAAACACCATATATTTT
15,-,TRBJ2-5,TRBV4-2,-,CASSQDKGNQETQYF,TGTGCCAGCAGCCAAGATAAGGGGAACCAAGAGACCCAGTACTTC
17,-,TRBJ1-4,TRBV23-1,-,CASSHFFPQATNEKLFF,TGCGCCAGCAGTCACTTCTTTCCGCAAGCAACTAATGAAAAACTGTTTTTT
15,once,TRBJ1-1,TRBV11-1,-,CASSTLLGVNTEAFF,TGTGCCAGCAGCACCCTCCTCGGAGTGAACACTGAAGCTTTCTTT
14,-,TRBJ2-7,TRBV7-2,-,CASSLRGVMDEQYF,TGTGCCAGCAGCTTAAGGGGAGTAATGGACGAGCAGTACTTC
14,-,TRBJ1-6,TRBV4-1,-,CASSQDPGRSPLHF,TGCGCCAGCAGCCAAGATCCGGGGAGATCACCCCTCCACTTT
12,once,TRBJ2-7,TRBV29-1,-,CSVATGRDEQYF,TGCAGCGTTGCAACAGGGCGAGACGAGCAGTACTTC
15,-,TRBJ2-7,TRBV4-1,-,CASSQDQAQTYEQYF,TGCGCCAGCAGCCAAGATCAAGCACAAACCTACGAGCAGTACTTC
17,-,TRBJ2-6,TRBV25-1,-,CASSGDGKVSGANVLTF,TGTGCCAGCAGTGGGGACGGTAAGGTCTCTGGGGCCAACGTCCTGACTTTC
11,few,TRBJ2-5,TRBV5-6,-,CASSFEETQYF,TGTGCCAGCAGCTTTGAAGAGACCCAGTACTTC
13,-,TRBJ1-3,TRBV30,-,CAWRPFAGNTIYF,TGTGCCTGGAGACCCTTTGCAGGAAACACCATATATTTT
18,-,TRBJ2-6,TRBV7-9,TRBD2,CASSGLAGATAGANVLTF,TGTGCCAGCAGCGGGCTAGCGGGAGCGACTGCTGGGGCCAACGTCCTGACTTTC
18,-,TRBJ2-5,TRBV3-1,TRBD1,CASSHSIKWTGGEETQYF,TGTGCCAGCAGCCATAGTATAAAGTGGACAGGGGGAGAGGAGACCCAGTACTTC